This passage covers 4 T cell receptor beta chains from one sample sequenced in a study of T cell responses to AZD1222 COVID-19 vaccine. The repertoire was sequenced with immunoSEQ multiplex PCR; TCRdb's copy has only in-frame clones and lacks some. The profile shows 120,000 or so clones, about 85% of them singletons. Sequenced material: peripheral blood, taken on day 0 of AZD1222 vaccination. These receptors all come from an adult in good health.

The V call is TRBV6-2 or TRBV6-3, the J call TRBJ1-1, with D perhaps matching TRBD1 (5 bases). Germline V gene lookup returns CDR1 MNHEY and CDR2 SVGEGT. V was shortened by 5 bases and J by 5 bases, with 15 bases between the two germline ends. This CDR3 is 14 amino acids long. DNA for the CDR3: TGTGCCAGCAGTCCAGGGAACGTAAGGACTGAAGCTTTCTTT. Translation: CASSPGNVRTEAFF.

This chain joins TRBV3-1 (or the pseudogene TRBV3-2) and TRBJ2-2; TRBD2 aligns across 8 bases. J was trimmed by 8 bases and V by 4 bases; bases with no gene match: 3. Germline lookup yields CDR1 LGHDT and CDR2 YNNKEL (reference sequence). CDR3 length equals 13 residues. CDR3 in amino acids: CASSLGTRGELFF. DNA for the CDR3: TGTGCCAGCAGCCTCGGGACTAGAGGGGAGCTGTTTTTT.

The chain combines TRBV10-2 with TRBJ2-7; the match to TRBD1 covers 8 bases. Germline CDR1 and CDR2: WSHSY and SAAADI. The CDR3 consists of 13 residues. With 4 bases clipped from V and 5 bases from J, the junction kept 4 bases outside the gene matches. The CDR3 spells CASSVTGADEQYF. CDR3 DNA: TGCGCCAGCAGTGTGACAGGGGCGGACGAGCAGTACTTC.

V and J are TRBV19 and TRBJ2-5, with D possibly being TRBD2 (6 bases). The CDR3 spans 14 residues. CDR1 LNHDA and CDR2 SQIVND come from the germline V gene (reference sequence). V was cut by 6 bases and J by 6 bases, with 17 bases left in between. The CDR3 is CASRRTIMQKTQYF. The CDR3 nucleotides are TGTGCCAGTAGAAGGACTATAATGCAGAAGACCCAGTACTTC.